The following is a T cell receptor (beta chain) sequence with its context. Its antigen is unknown. This sample is drawn from a study of cytomegalovirus exposure and HLA in healthy donors. Study-wide points: Later analysis placed DRB1 highest and HLA-C lowest in TCR association rates, which differed by HLA locus.

Germline V lookup: CDR1 SEHNR, CDR2 FQNEAQ (reference sequence). With V trimmed by 1 base and J by 0 bases, 5 bases remained unmatched. The CDR3 extends over 16 amino acids. The primer mix had 60 Vbeta and 13 Jbeta primers. The data were produced by immunoSEQ multiplex PCR, yet TCRdb's version contains in-frame clones alone and is incomplete. Recorded for this sample: some 70,000 clones. V and J are TRBV7-9 and TRBJ1-2; the match to TRBD1 covers 7 bases. The sequence was collected from a boy aged 5 to 17 in good health and CMV-seronegative. Input material: PBMCs. The CDR3 loop is CASSLGGTAANYGYTF. The CDR3 region has the DNA TGTGCCAGCAGCTTAGGGGGGACAGCCGCTAACTATGGCTACACCTTC.